These T cell receptor beta chains were read from a single sample in a study of blood T cell repertoires in COVID-19. Generated by immunoSEQ multiplex PCR, the TCRdb table keeps only in-frame clones and is missing some. Among approximately 120,000 clones listed, around four fifths were seen once. Sequencing was carried out using peripheral blood. These receptors were collected from a human donor in a cohort sampled during active COVID-19. Each CDR3 is given without its conserved first and last residue.

cdr3_aa v_call
AIRGTGRDQPQH TRBV10-3
ASSRGTGRGEETQY TRBV19
ASSLSGTSTDTQY TRBV5-1
ASSQERRDTQY TRBV4-1
ASSWDPGRSTPGGVNTEAF TRBV6-2/TRBV6-3
ASSTTGTPYPAANEKLF TRBV21-1
ASSIRTGGIYTEAF TRBV5-4
ASSPPAGMNTEAF TRBV18
ASGRQDSTEAF TRBV6-5
ASSFGQGEYNEQF TRBV7-3
ASSFLRVLSSYEQY TRBV28
AWSPPGGRSNQPQH TRBV30
ASSQGTTSGYT TRBV7-6
ASSISGETQY TRBV9
ASSSQSGVGELF TRBV11-2
ASSGGHTMNTEAF TRBV5-1
ASSQGRGTGTGHFEQY TRBV14
ASSLFPDYLSYEQY TRBV7-9
ASSQGGFLTDTQY TRBV4-2
ASSLKARGEQY TRBV7-2
ASTPLWSQETQY TRBV6-2/TRBV6-3
ASSLGQGANGYT TRBV5-1
ASSFGDPSRETQY TRBV13
ASSADRGFDTQY TRBV7-9
ASSHQTSGGPSETQY TRBV14
ASSSQGAGELF TRBV7-9
ASSQGLAGGRSTQY TRBV5-4
ASGTAYNEQF TRBV11-3
ASSLSAGRDEQF TRBV5-1
ATSRVTTSSYNEQF TRBV19
ASSDGQGAYSPLH TRBV9